One and the same sample provided the 2 T cell receptor beta chains below, sequenced in a study of blood T cell repertoires in COVID-19. TCRdb's table, derived via immunoSEQ multiplex PCR, lists solely in-frame clones and lacks some. The sample yields about 180,000 clones, nearly 90% seen once. The sequenced material came from peripheral blood. The receptors were sampled from a man aged 18 to 35 who had recovered from COVID-19.

J is TRBJ1-1 and V is TRBV18; D is perhaps TRBD1 (5 bases). The V and J ends lost 6 bases and 4 bases respectively, with 15 bases between them. The CDR3 has 14 residues. Germline V gene data show CDR1 as KGHSH and CDR2 as LQKENI. CDR3 protein: CASSGGPAATEAFF. The CDR3, as DNA: TGTGCCAGCTCGGGGGGACCGGCGGCCACTGAAGCTTTCTTT.

This clone was recorded only once. The gene calls are TRBV21-1 and TRBJ2-7; TRBD2 is the table's D call, not checked against the DNA. TRBV21-1 is designated a pseudogene. This CDR3 comprises 11 residues. DNA of the CDR3: TGTGCCAGCAGCAAAGATCGCGAGCAGTACTTC. It is translated as CASSKDREQYF.